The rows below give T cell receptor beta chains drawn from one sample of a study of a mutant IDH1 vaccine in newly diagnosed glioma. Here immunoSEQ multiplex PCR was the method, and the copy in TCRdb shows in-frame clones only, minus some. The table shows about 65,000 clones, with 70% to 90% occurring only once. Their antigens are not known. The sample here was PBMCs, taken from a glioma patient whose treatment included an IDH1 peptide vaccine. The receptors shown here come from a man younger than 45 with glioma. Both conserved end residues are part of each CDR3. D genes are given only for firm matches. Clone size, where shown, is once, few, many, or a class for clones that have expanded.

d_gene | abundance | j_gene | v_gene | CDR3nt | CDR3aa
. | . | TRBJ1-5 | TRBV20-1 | TGCAGTGCGTCGGATGGTCAGCCCCAGCATTTT | CSASDGQPQHF
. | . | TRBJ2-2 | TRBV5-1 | TGCGCCAGCAGCTTCTCCGGGACACCAAACACCGGGGAGCTGTTTTTT | CASSFSGTPNTGELFF
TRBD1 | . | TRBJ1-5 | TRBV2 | TGTGCCAGCAGTGATACAGGGGGCAATCAGCCCCAGCATTTT | CASSDTGGNQPQHF
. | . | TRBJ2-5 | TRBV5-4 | TGTGCCAGCAGCTCCGGCGGGGGCGCTTTGGAGACCCAGTACTTC | CASSSGGGALETQYF
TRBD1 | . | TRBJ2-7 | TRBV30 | TGTGCCTGGAGTGCCGGGACAGGTTCCTACGAGCAGTACTTC | CAWSAGTGSYEQYF
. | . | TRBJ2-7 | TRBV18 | TGTGCCAGCTCAACCGGGATCGCCTCTCCCGAGCAGTACTTC | CASSTGIASPEQYF
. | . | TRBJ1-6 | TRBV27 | TGTGCCAGCAGTTTAGAGCCCTTTAGCTCCTATAATTCACCCCTCCACTTT | CASSLEPFSSYNSPLHF
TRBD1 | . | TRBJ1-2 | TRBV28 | TGTGCCAGCAGGACAGGGCCGGGGGCTAACTATGGCTACACCTTC | CASRTGPGANYGYTF
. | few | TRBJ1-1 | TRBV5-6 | TGTGCCAGCAGCAAGGGTGGGGTCACTGAAGCTTTCTTT | CASSKGGVTEAFF
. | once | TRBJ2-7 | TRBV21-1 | TGTGCCAGCAGCAAAGGTCTGGCAGGGATCCACGAGCAGTACTTC | CASSKGLAGIHEQYF
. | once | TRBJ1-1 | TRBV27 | TGTGCCAGCAGTTCCCCCCGGGCAGGGAGTAAGTTCGGGGGCAACACTGAAGCTTTCTTT | CASSSPRAGSKFGGNTEAFF
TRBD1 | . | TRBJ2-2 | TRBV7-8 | TGTGCCAGCAGCTTTAGACAGGGAAACACCGGGGAGCTGTTTTTT | CASSFRQGNTGELFF
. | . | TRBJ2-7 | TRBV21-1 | TGTGCCAGCAGCAGACAACACCGGGACAGGGGACTCCACGAGCAGTACTTC | CASSRQHRDRGLHEQYF
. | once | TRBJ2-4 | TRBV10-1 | TGCGCCAGCAGTGACGGTGGAATTAACATTCAGTACTTC | CASSDGGINIQYF
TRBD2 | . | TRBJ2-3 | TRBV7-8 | TGTGCCAGCAGCCCTCAAGGAGAGGGACTAGCGTGGGATACGCAGTATTTT | CASSPQGEGLAWDTQYF
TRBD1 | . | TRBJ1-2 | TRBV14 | TGTGCCAGCAGCCAAGGGACAGGACCTGACTATGGCTACACCTTC | CASSQGTGPDYGYTF